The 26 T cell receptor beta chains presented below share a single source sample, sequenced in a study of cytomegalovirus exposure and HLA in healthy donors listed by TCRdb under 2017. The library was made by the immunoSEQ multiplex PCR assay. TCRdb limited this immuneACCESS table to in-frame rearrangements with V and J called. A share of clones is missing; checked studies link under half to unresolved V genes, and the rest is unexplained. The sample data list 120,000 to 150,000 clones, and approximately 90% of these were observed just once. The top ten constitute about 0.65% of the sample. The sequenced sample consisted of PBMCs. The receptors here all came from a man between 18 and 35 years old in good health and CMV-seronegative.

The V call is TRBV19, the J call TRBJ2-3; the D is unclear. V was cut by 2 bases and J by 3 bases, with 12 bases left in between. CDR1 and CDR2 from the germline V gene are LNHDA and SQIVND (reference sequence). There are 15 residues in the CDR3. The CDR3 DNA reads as TGTGCCAGTAGTATATTGTCGGCGGCAACAGATACGCAGTATTTT. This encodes CASSILSAATDTQYF.

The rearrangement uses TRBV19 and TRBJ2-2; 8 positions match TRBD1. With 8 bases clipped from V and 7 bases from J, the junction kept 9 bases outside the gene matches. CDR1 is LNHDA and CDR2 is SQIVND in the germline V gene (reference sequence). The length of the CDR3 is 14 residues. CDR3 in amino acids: CASLQGDGSGELFF. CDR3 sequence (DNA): TGTGCCAGTTTACAGGGGGACGGCAGCGGGGAGCTGTTTTTT.

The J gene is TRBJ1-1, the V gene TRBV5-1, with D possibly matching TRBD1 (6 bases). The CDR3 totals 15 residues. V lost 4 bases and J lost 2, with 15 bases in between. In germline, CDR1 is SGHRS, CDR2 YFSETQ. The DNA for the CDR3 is TGCGCCAGCAGCGGCGCCAGGGGTGTCAACACTGAAGCTTTCTTT. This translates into CASSGARGVNTEAFF. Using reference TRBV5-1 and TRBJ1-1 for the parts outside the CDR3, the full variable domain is KAGVTQTPRYLIKTRGQQVTLSCSPISGHRSVSWYQQTPGQGLQFLFEYFSETQRNKGNFPGRFSGRQFSNSRSEMNVSTLELGDSALYLCASSGARGVNTEAFFGQGTRLTVV.

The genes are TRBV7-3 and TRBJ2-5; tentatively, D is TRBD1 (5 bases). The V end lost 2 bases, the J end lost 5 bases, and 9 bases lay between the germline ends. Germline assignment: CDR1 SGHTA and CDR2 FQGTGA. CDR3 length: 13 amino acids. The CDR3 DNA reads TGTGCCAGCAGCTTAGGGGCCTCGGAGACCCAGTACTTC. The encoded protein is CASSLGASETQYF.

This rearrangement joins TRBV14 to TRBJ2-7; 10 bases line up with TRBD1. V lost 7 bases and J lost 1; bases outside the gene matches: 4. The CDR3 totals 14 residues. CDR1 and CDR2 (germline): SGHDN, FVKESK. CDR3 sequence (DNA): TGTGCCAGCATCGGACAGGGGGTTTCCTACGAGCAGTACGTC. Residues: CASIGQGVSYEQYV.

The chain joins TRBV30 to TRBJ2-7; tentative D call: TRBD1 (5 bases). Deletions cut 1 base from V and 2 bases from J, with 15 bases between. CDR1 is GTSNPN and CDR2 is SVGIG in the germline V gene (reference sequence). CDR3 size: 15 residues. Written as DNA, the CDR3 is TGTGCCTGGAGTGGGGGCAGCCGTTATACCTACGAGCAGTACTTC. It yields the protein CAWSGGSRYTYEQYF. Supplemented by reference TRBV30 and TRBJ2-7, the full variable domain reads SQTIHQWPATLVQPVGSPLSLECTVEGTSNPNLYWYRQAAGRGLQLLFYSVGIGQISSEVPQNLSASRPQDRQFILSSKKLLLSDSGFYLCAWSGGSRYTYEQYFGPGTRLTVT.

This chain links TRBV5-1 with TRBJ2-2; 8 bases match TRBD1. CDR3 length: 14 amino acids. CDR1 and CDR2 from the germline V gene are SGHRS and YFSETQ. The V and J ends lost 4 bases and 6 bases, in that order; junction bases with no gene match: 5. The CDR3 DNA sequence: TGCGCCAGCAGCCAGGGGACAGGCGCCGGGGAGCTGTTTTTT. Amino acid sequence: CASSQGTGAGELFF.

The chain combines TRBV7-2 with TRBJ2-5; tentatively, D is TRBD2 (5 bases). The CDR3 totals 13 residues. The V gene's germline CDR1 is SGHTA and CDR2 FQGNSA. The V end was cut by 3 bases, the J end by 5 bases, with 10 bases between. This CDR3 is CASSFKGVETQYF. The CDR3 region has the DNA TGTGCCAGCAGCTTTAAGGGAGTTGAGACCCAGTACTTC. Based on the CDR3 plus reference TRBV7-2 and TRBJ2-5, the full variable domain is GAGVSQSPSNKVTEKGKDVELRCDPISGHTALYWYRQSLGQGLEFLIYFQGNSAPDKSGLPSDRFSAERTGGSVSTLTIQRTQQEDSAVYLCASSFKGVETQYFGPGTRLLVL.

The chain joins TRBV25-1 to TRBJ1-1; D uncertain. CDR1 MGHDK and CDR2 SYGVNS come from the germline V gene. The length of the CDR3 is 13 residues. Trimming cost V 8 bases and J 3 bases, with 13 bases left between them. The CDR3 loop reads CASRAGGHTEAFF. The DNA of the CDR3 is TGTGCCAGCCGGGCGGGCGGGCACACTGAAGCTTTCTTT.

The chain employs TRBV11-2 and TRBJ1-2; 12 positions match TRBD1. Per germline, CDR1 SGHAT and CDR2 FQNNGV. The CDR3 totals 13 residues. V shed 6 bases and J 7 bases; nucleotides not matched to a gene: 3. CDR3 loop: CASSRDRGPGYTF. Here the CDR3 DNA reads TGTGCCAGCAGTCGGGACAGGGGGCCTGGCTACACCTTC.

The CDR3 coding sequence is TGTGCCAGCAGCTTTTTACAGGGTGCTCACGAGCAGTACTTC. This encodes CASSFLQGAHEQYF. The genes are TRBV7-9 and TRBJ2-7; D possibly corresponds to TRBD1 (6 bases). Trimming left V 3 bases short and J 5 bases short, with 14 bases between. This CDR3 has 14 residues. The germline V gene encodes CDR1 SEHNR and CDR2 FQNEAQ (reference sequence).

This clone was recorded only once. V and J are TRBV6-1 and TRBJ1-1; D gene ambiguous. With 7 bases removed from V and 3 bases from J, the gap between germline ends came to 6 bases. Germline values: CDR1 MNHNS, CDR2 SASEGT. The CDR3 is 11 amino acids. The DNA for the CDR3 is TGTGCCAGCAACCGGGACACTGAAGCTTTCTTT. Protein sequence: CASNRDTEAFF.

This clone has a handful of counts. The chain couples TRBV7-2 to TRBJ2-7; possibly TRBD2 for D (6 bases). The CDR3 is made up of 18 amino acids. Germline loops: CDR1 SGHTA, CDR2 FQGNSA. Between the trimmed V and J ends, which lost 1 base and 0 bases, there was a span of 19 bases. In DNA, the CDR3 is TGTGCCAGCAGCTTAGAGGGAGTGGGGCTAGCGAGCTCCTACGAGCAGTACGTC. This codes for CASSLEGVGLASSYEQYV.

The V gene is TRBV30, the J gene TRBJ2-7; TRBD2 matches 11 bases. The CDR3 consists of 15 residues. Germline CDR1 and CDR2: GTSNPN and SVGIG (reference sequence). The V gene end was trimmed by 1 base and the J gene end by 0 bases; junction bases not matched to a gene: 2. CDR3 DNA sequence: TGTGCCTGGAGTGGGGGACTAGCGGACTCCTACGAGCAGTACGTC. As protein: CAWSGGLADSYEQYV.

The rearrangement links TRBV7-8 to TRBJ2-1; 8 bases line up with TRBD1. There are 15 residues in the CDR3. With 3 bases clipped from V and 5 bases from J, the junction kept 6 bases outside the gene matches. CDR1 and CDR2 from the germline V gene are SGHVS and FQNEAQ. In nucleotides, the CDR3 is TGTGCCAGCAGCTTGGCCTCGGGACAGGACAATGAGCAGTTCTTC. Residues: CASSLASGQDNEQFF.

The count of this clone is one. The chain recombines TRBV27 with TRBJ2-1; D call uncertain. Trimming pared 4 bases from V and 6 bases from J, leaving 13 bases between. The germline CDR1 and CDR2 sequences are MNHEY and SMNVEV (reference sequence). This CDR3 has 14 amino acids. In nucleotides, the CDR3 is TGTGCCAGCAGTTACCAGACATCGAGCAATGAGCAGTTCTTC. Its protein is CASSYQTSSNEQFF.

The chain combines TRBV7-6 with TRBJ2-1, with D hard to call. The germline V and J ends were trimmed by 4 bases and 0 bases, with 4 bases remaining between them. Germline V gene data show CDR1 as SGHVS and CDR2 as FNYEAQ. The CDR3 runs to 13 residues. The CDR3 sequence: CASSSSSYNEQFF. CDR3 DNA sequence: TGTGCCAGCAGCTCCAGCTCCTACAATGAGCAGTTCTTC.

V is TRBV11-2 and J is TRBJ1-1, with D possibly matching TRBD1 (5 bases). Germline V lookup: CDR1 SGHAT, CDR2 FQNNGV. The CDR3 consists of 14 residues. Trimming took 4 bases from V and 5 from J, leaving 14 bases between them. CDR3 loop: CASSSQGDWTEAFF. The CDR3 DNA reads TGTGCCAGCAGCTCTCAGGGTGATTGGACTGAAGCTTTCTTT.

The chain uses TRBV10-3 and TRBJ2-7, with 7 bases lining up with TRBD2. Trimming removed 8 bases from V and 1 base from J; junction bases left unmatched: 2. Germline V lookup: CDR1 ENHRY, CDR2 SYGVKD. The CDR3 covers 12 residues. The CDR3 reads CAIRGESYEQYF. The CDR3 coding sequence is TGTGCCATCCGGGGGGAGTCCTACGAGCAGTACTTC.

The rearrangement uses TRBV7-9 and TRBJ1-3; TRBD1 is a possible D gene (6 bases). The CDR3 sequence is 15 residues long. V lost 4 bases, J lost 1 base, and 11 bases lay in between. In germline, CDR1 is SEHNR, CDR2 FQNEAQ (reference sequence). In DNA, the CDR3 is TGTGCCAGCAGCTCGTGGACAGAATCTGGAAACACCATATATTTT. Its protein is CASSSWTESGNTIYF.

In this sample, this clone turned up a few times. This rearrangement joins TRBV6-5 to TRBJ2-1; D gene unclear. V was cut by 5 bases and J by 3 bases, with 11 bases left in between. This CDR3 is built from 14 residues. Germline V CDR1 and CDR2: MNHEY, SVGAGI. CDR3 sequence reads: CASSNSINYNEQFF. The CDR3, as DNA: TGTGCCAGCAGTAACAGCATTAACTACAATGAGCAGTTCTTC.

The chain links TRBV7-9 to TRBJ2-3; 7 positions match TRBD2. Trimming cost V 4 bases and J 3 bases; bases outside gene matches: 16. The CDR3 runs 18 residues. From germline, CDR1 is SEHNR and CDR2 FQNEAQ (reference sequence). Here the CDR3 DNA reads TGTGCCAGCAGCTCCCGGCCTACGAGGGGAGGGGTAACAGATACGCAGTATTTT. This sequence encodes CASSSRPTRGGVTDTQYF.

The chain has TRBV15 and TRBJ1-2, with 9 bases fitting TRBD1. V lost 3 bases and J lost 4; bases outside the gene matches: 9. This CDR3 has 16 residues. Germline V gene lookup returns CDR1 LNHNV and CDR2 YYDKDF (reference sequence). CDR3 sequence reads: CATSRGELDRGYGYTF. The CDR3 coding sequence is TGTGCCACCAGCAGGGGGGAGTTGGACAGGGGCTATGGCTACACCTTC.

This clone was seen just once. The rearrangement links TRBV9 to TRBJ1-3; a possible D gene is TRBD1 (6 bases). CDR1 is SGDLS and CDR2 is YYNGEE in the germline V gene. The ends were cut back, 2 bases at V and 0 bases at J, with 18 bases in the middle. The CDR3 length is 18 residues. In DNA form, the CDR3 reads TGTGCCAGCAGCGTTAATATAGGACAGACTCTCTCTGGAAACACCATATATTTT. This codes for CASSVNIGQTLSGNTIYF.

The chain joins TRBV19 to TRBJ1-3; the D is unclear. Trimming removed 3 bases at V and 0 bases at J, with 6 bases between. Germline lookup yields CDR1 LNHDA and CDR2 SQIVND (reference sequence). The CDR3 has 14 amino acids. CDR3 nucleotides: TGTGCCAGTAGTATCGAGGCCTCTGGAAACACCATATATTTT. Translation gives CASSIEASGNTIYF.

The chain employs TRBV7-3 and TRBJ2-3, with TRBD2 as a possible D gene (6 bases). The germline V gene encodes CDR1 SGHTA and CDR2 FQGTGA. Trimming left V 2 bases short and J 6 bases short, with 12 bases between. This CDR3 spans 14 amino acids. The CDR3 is CASSLGIRGDTQYF. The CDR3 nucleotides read TGTGCCAGCAGCTTAGGGATACGGGGGGATACGCAGTATTTT.